These 17 T cell receptor beta chains were sequenced from one sample in a study of blood T cells in healthy people across ages. A second 7 to 11 cycle PCR used barcoded and J-beta primers. MiXCR was run by TCRdb on the 5' RACE reads, yielding one entry per CDR3 protein. There are 1 million to 1.2 million distinct CDR3 sequences in the sample; about two fifths occur only once, and around 14% lies in the top ten. The sample was blood. Every receptor here comes from a man aged 18-30 years in good health.

In this sample, this clonotype turned up a few times. The V and J genes are TRBV9 and TRBJ2-3; 9 bases line up with TRBD2. Per the germline V gene, CDR1 is SGDLS and CDR2 is YYNGEE. The J segment lost 8 bases and the V segment lost 0 bases, leaving 7 bases of the junction unmatched. The CDR3 loop spans 15 amino acids. In nucleotides, the CDR3 is TGTGCCAGCAGCGTAGCCAGCGGGGGGCAGGGTACGCAGTATTTT. It translates to CASSVASGGQGTQYF.

The chain combines TRBV25-1 with TRBJ2-2; 8 bases are a match to TRBD1. In germline, CDR1 is MGHDK, CDR2 SYGVNS. This CDR3 comprises 16 residues. The V and J ends lost 6 bases and 3 bases, in that order; junction bases with no gene match: 9. CDR3 region: CASSPRGPLHTGELFF. The CDR3 DNA is TGTGCCAGCAGCCCCAGGGGGCCCTTGCACACCGGGGAGCTGTTTTTT.

This chain connects TRBV6-6 to TRBJ1-5, with TRBD1 as a possible D gene (6 bases). Per germline, CDR1 MNHNY and CDR2 SVGAGI (reference sequence). Trimming took off 6 bases at V and 4 bases at J, with 16 bases between the two ends. The CDR3 has 15 amino acids. The CDR3 loop is CASSPSSTGNQPQHF. The CDR3 DNA follows: TGTGCCAGCAGCCCATCTTCGACAGGAAATCAGCCCCAGCATTTT.

The chain recombines TRBV7-2 with TRBJ1-1, with a tentative D call TRBD1 (5 bases). This CDR3 has 14 residues. Germline V gene data show CDR1 as SGHTA and CDR2 as FQGNSA. Trimming left V 4 bases short and J 8 bases short, with 17 bases between. CDR3 sequence reads: CASSSPGAHSEAFF. CDR3 bases: TGTGCCAGCAGCTCCCCTGGGGCTCACTCGGAAGCTTTCTTT.

The rearrangement joins TRBV12-3 or TRBV12-4 to TRBJ2-2, with a tentative D call TRBD1 (5 bases). V shed 6 bases and J shed 5 bases, with 16 bases lying between them. This CDR3 is built from 15 residues. The CDR3 DNA reads TGTGCCAGCAGCCCCAGGCAGGGCAAAACCGGGGAGCTGTTTTTT. Protein: CASSPRQGKTGELFF.

The CDR3 loop reads CASSLATSASSGNTIYF. In nucleotides, the CDR3 is TGTGCCAGCAGCTTAGCGACGTCAGCCAGCTCTGGAAACACCATATATTTT. The chain links TRBV7-2 to TRBJ1-3; no firm D call. V lost 0 bases and J 0 bases, leaving 12 bases between the germline ends. CDR1 and CDR2 (germline): SGHTA, FQGNSA. This CDR3 is built from 17 residues.

Remarks on this clonotype: One junction end does not reproduce the germline sequence, and a read error may be involved. The rearrangement links TRBV9 to TRBJ1-3; D remains ambiguous. Germline CDR1 and CDR2: SGDLS and YYNGEE. CDR3 length: 14 residues. The CDR3 DNA reads as TGTGCCGGCAGCGTAGAGGGAGAGGGAAACACCATATATTTT. This encodes CAGSVEGEGNTIYF.

Here the CDR3 reads CASSLKGDPNTEAFF. As DNA, the CDR3 is TGTGCCAGCAGTTTAAAAGGGGACCCGAACACTGAAGCTTTCTTT. This chain uses TRBV27 with TRBJ1-1; weak D call: TRBD1 (5 bases). CDR3 length equals 15 residues. The V and J ends lost 2 bases and 1 base respectively, with 11 bases between them. Germline CDR1 and CDR2: MNHEY and SMNVEV (reference sequence).

This sequence joins TRBV7-2 and TRBJ1-5; TRBD1 matches 7 bases. The V gene end was trimmed by 5 bases and the J gene end by 3 bases; junction bases not matched to a gene: 7. This CDR3 region has 15 residues. CDR1 and CDR2 (germline): SGHTA, FQGNSA. The chain's CDR3 is CASSLQDRVNQPQHF. The CDR3, as DNA: TGTGCCAGCAGCCTTCAAGACAGGGTCAATCAGCCCCAGCATTTT. Based on the CDR3 plus reference TRBV7-2 and TRBJ1-5, the full variable domain is GAGVSQSPSNKVTEKGKDVELRCDPISGHTALYWYRQSLGQGLEFLIYFQGNSAPDKSGLPSDRFSAERTGGSVSTLTIQRTQQEDSAVYLCASSLQDRVNQPQHFGDGTRLSIL.

Details on this clonotype: Its ends do not fully match the called genes, so a read error is possible. This chain uses TRBV7-2 with TRBJ1-2; 10 bases agree with TRBD1. Germline V gives CDR1 SGHTA, CDR2 FQGNSA. The CDR3 covers 16 residues. The chain's CDR3 is CVSSLVWDRGDYGYTF. The CDR3 DNA follows: TGTGTCAGCAGCTTAGTTTGGGACAGGGGCGACTATGGCTACACCTTC.

This sequence joins TRBV7-9 and TRBJ1-1; possible D gene TRBD1, 6 bases. The CDR3 runs to 15 residues. The V gene's germline CDR1 is SEHNR and CDR2 FQNEAQ (reference sequence). The V end was cut by 6 bases, the J end by 1 base, with 15 bases between. CDR3 bases: TGTGCCAGCAGTCCAAGGACAGCCTCGAACACTGAAGCTTTCTTT. This translates into CASSPRTASNTEAFF. Drawing the rest from reference TRBV7-9 and TRBJ1-1, the complete variable domain is DTGVSQNPRHKITKRGQNVTFRCDPISEHNRLYWYRQTLGQGPEFLTYFQNEAQLEKSRLLSDRFSAERPKGSFSTLEIQRTEQGDSAMYLCASSPRTASNTEAFFGQGTRLTVV.

This clonotype was seen a handful of times. The rearrangement uses TRBV6-5 and TRBJ2-2, with D maybe TRBD2 (7 bases). The CDR3 consists of 17 residues. Looked up from germline, CDR1 is MNHEY and CDR2 is SVGAGI. V was pared by 1 base and J by 1 base, with 13 bases between. This chain's CDR3 is CASSYYPGGGNTGELFF. In DNA form, the CDR3 reads TGTGCCAGCAGTTACTACCCGGGGGGCGGGAACACCGGGGAGCTGTTTTTT.

This clonotype was detected many times. This rearrangement joins TRBV28 to TRBJ2-3; possible D gene TRBD2, 5 bases. V lost 6 bases and J lost 5, with 12 bases in between. CDR1 MDHEN and CDR2 SYDVKM come from the germline V gene. The CDR3 spans 13 residues. The CDR3 DNA is TGTGCCAGCAGCCAATCCGGGGTAGATACGCAGTATTTT. Its translation is CASSQSGVDTQYF. Full variable domain (outside the CDR3, taken from reference TRBV28 and TRBJ2-3): DVKVTQSSRYLVKRTGEKVFLECVQDMDHENMFWYRQDPGLGLRLIYFSYDVKMKEKGDIPEGYSVSREKKERFSLILESASTNQTSMYLCASSQSGVDTQYFGPGTRLTVL.

This clonotype was seen a handful of times. The chain uses TRBV4-2 and TRBJ1-2; D perhaps matches TRBD1 (6 bases). Germline CDR1 reads LGHNA; CDR2 reads YNFKEQ. The CDR3 is made up of 15 amino acids. V lost 0 bases and J lost 6, with 14 bases in between. The CDR3 sequence: CASSQDVQGIDGYTF. The CDR3 bases are TGTGCCAGCAGCCAAGATGTTCAGGGGATCGATGGCTACACCTTC.

The V and J genes are TRBV12-3 or TRBV12-4 and TRBJ1-4; D call uncertain. The CDR3 length is 13 residues. The germline V and J ends were trimmed by 7 bases and 11 bases, with 17 bases remaining between them. The CDR3 region is CASTGPGWGKLFF. CDR3 in DNA: TGTGCCAGCACCGGACCGGGCTGGGGTAAACTGTTTTTT.

The chain employs TRBV12-3 or TRBV12-4 and TRBJ1-1, with unresolved D. V gave up 2 bases and J gave up 0 bases, with 7 bases separating them. The CDR3 is 14 amino acids. CDR3 sequence reads: CASSLRVLNTEAFF. For the CDR3, the DNA is TGTGCCAGCAGTTTAAGAGTGCTGAACACTGAAGCTTTCTTT.

This clonotype was seen a few times. The J gene is TRBJ1-5, the V gene TRBV4-1; the D gene is possibly TRBD1 (5 bases). The CDR3 spans 17 residues. Germline CDR1 reads MGHRA; CDR2 reads YSYEKL. Trimming removed 1 base at V and 0 bases at J, with 13 bases between. DNA for the CDR3: TGCGCCAGCAGCCAAGGTTCCAGGGCGCATAGCAATCAGCCCCAGCATTTT. Its translation: CASSQGSRAHSNQPQHF.